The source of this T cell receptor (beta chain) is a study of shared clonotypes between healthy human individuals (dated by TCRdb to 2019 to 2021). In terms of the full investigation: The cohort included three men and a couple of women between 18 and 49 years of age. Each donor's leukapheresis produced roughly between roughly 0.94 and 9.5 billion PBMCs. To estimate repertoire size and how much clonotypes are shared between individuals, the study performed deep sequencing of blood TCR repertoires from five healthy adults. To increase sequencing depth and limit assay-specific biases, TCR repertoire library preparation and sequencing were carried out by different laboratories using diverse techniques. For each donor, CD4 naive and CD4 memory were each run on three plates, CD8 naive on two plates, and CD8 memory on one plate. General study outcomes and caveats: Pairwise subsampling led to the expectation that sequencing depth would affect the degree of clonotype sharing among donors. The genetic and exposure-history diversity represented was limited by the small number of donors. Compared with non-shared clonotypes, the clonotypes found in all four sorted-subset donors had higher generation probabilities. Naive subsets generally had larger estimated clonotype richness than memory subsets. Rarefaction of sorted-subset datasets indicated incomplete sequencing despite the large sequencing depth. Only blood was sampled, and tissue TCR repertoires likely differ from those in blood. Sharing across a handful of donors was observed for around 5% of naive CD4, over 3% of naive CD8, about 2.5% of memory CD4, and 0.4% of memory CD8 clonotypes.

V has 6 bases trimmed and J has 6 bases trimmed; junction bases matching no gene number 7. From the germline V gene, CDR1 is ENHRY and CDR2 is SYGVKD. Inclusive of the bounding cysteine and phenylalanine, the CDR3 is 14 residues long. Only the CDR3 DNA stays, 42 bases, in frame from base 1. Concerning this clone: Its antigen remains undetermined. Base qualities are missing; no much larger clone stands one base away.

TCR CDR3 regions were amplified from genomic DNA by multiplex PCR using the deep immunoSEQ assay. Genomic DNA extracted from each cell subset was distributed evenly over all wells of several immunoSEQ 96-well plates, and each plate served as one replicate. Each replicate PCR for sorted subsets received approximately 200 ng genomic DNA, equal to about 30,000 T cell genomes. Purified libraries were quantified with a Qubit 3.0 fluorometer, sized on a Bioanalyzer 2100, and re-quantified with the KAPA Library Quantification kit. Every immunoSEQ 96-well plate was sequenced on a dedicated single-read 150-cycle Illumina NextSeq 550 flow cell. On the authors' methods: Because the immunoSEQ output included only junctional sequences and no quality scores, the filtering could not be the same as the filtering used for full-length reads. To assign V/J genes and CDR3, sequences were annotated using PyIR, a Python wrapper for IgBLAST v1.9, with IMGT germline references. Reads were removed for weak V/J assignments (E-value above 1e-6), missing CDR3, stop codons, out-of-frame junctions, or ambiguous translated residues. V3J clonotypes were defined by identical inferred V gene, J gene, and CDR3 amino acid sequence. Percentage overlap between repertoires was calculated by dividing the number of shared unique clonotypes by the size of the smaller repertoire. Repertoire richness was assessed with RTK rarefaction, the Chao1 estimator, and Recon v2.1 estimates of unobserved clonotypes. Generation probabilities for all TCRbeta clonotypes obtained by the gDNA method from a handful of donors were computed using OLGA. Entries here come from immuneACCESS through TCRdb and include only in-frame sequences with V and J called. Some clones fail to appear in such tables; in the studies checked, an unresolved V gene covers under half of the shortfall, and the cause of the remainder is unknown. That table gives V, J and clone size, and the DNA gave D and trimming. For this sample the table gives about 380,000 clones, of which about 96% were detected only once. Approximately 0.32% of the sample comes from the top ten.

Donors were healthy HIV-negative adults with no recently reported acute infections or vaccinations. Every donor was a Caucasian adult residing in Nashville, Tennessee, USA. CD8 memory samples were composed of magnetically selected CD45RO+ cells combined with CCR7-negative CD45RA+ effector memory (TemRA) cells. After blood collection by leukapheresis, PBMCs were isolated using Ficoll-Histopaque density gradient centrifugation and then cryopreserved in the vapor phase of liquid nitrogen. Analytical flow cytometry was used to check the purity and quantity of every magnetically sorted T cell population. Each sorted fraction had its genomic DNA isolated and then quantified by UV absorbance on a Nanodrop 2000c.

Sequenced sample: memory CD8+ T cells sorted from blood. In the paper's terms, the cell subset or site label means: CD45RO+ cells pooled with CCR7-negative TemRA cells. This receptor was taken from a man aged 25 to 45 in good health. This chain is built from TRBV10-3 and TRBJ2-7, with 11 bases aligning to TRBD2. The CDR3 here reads CAIRLAGGRSEQYF. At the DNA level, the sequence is TGTGCCATCAGGCTAGCGGGAGGCAGGAGCGAGCAGTACTTC.